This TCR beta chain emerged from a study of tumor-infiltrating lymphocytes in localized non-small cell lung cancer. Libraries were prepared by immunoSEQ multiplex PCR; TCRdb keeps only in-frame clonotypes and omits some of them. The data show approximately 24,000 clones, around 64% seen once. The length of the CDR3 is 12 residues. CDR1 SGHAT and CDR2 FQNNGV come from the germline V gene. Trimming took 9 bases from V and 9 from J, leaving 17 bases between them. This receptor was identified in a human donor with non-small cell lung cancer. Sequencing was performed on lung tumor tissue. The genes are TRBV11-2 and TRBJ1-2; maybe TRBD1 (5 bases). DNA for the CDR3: TGTGCCAGTATCAGGGACGCGGATCGCTACACCTTC. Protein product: CASIRDADRYTF.